The subject of this entry is one T cell receptor (beta chain). Method: immunoSEQ multiplex PCR; TCRdb's copy keeps in-frame clones and lacks some. This sample carries about 170,000 clones, approximately 91% of them seen once, and the ten largest clones take approximately 0.56%. This sample is drawn from a study of blood T cell repertoires in COVID-19. Study summary: T cells, B-cell-depleted T cells, or PBMCs provided the cDNA or gDNA that served as material.

The CDR3 spans 15 residues. V was pared by 0 bases and J by 5 bases, with 13 bases between. Germline lookup yields CDR1 SGHNT and CDR2 YYREEE (reference sequence). The receptor's source is a man between 50 and 59 years old with acute or convalescent COVID-19. Sequenced material: peripheral blood. J is TRBJ2-3 and V is TRBV5-4; maybe TRBD2 (5 bases). Written as DNA, the CDR3 is TGTGCCAGCAGCTTGGCGGGGAGTATGGGAGATACGCAGTATTTT. Translated, it gives CASSLAGSMGDTQYF.